A selection of T cell receptor beta chains follows, all from one sample in a study of blood T cell repertoires in COVID-19. Measured with immunoSEQ multiplex PCR; TCRdb has only the in-frame clones, and not every one. This sample yields more than 40,000 clones, of which around 90% are seen a single time; 3% to 3.5% belongs to the top ten. Specimen: peripheral blood. The receptors come from a man aged 50 or older with active COVID-19. The CDR3 runs from the conserved cysteine through the conserved F or W. The D gene is left open where the match is weak. The listing skips clone size in some rows; elsewhere it reads once, few, many or a size class.

j_call | clone_size | d_call | v_call | cdr3_nt | cdr3_aa
TRBJ2-1 | . | TRBD2 | TRBV19 | TGTGCCCCCCGGGGGGGTTCGATCTACAATGAGCAGTTCTTC | CAPRGGSIYNEQFF
TRBJ2-2 | . | TRBD1 | TRBV7-2 | TGTGCCAGCAGCTCTCCGGGACAGCGTTACCGATCCGGGGAGCTGTTTTTT | CASSSPGQRYRSGELFF
TRBJ1-1 | . | TRBD1 | TRBV18 | TGTGCCAGCTCCCCTAGACGAGGACAGGGGGTATCGGAAGCTTTCTTT | CASSPRRGQGVSEAFF
TRBJ1-2 | . | TRBD1 | TRBV2 | TGTGCCAGCAGGGGACAGGGTATGCATGGCTACACCTTC | CASRGQGMHGYTF
TRBJ1-5 | . | TRBD1 | TRBV5-1 | TGCGCCAGCAGCACCGGACAGGAGGGCAATCAGCCCCAGCATTTT | CASSTGQEGNQPQHF
TRBJ2-7 | medium-sized | TRBD1 | TRBV12-3/TRBV12-4 | TGTGCCAGCAGTTGGGGACAGGGGTACGAGCAGTACTTC | CASSWGQGYEQYF
TRBJ2-2 | once | TRBD2 | TRBV19 | TGTGCCAGTAGACCAAGACGCTTGCGGGGGGGAATAAACACCGGGGAGCTGTTTTTT | CASRPRRLRGGINTGELFF
TRBJ2-2 | . | . | TRBV6-4 | TGTGCCAGCAGTGACTCGAGGGCCGGGGAGCTGTTTTTT | CASSDSRAGELFF
TRBJ2-3 | . | TRBD2 | TRBV20-1 | TGCAGTGCTAGTGAGCGGGAGGCTAGCACAGATACGCAGTATTTT | CSASEREASTDTQYF
TRBJ2-4 | . | . | TRBV19 | TGTGCCAGTAGTAAAAGGGGCATTCAGTACTTC | CASSKRGIQYF
TRBJ2-5 | . | . | TRBV7-8 | TGTGCCAGCAGCCCGCAAGACCCCTACCGAGGGACCCAGTACTTC | CASSPQDPYRGTQYF
TRBJ2-1 | once | TRBD1 | TRBV20-1 | TGCAGTGCTAGTTCAGGGGGCAATGAGCAGTTCTTC | CSASSGGNEQFF
TRBJ1-2 | . | TRBD1 | TRBV15 | TGTGCCACCAGCAGAATTGTCGGGACAGGGGGCGCGAGGCTCTTAGGCTACACCTTC | CATSRIVGTGGARLLGYTF
TRBJ1-1 | . | . | TRBV6-6 | TGTGCCAGCAGGGACCAGGGTCCCGATAGGGCTTTCTTT | CASRDQGPDRAFF
TRBJ2-3 | . | . | TRBV28 | TGTGCCAGCAGCTTGGGGGCGTACAACACAGATACGCAGTATTTT | CASSLGAYNTDTQYF
TRBJ2-2 | . | . | TRBV7-2 | TGTGCCAGCAGCTCTTCCCCGGGCACCGGGGAGCTGTTTTTT | CASSSSPGTGELFF
TRBJ2-5 | . | TRBD2 | TRBV11-2 | TGTGCCAGCAGCTTAGGACCAGCGGGAGGCTCCCGGTACTTC | CASSLGPAGGSRYF
TRBJ2-6 | once | . | TRBV9 | TGTGCCAGCAGCGTAGGGCATACAGGACCCTCTGGGGCCAACGTCCTGACTTTC | CASSVGHTGPSGANVLTF
TRBJ2-1 | . | TRBD2 | TRBV18 | TGTGCCAGCTCACCTTTAGGGGGCGCGGGACTAGCGGACAATGAGCAGTTCTTC | CASSPLGGAGLADNEQFF
TRBJ1-1 | . | . | TRBV5-4 | TGTGCCAGCAGCTTTCCCAGGAACACTGAAGCTTTCTTT | CASSFPRNTEAFF
TRBJ1-4 | . | . | TRBV2 | TGTGCCAGCAGCCGGTTGGCAGGGGTAAATGAAAAACTGTTTTTT | CASSRLAGVNEKLFF
TRBJ2-7 | . | . | TRBV6-2/TRBV6-3 | TGTGCCAGCAGCGATCGTAGACTCACCTACGAGCAGTACTTC | CASSDRRLTYEQYF
TRBJ1-2 | few | . | TRBV7-6 | TGTGCCAGCAGCTTAGCAGTACAGGGTTACGGCTACACCTTC | CASSLAVQGYGYTF
TRBJ2-1 | . | . | TRBV24-1 | TGTGCCACCAGTCGCTCGGGCGGGCTAAACAATGAGCAGTTCTTC | CATSRSGGLNNEQFF
TRBJ1-2 | few | . | TRBV7-9 | TGTGCCAGCAGCTTACTAAAGCAGGCCTATAACTATGGCTACACCTTC | CASSLLKQAYNYGYTF
TRBJ1-4 | . | . | TRBV7-2 | TGTGCCAGCAGCTTACGGGACAATTCGGGAAAACTGTTTTTT | CASSLRDNSGKLFF
TRBJ2-5 | . | . | TRBV4-2 | TGTGCCAGCAGCCAGACTGCTAGCACGGAGACCCAGTACTTC | CASSQTASTETQYF
TRBJ2-4 | . | . | TRBV6-6 | TGTGCCAGCAGTCCTAACTCCGCGGGAGCCAAAAACATTCAGTACTTC | CASSPNSAGAKNIQYF
TRBJ2-1 | . | TRBD2 | TRBV5-6 | TGTGCCAGCAGCTTGGCCCTAGCGGGAGGGCGCCATGAGCAGTTCTTC | CASSLALAGGRHEQFF
TRBJ1-1 | . | . | TRBV6-2/TRBV6-3 | TGTGCCAGCAGTTATACCGAGGGTTCTACTGAAGCTTTCTTT | CASSYTEGSTEAFF
TRBJ2-7 | . | TRBD2 | TRBV6-2/TRBV6-3 | TGTGCCAGCAGTTACTCTCCGACTAGCGGGGGACCTGGACAGTACTTC | CASSYSPTSGGPGQYF
TRBJ2-5 | . | TRBD1 | TRBV7-9 | TGTGCCAGCAGCTTAAGTGACAGGGACGTGACCCAGTACTTC | CASSLSDRDVTQYF
TRBJ2-1 | . | . | TRBV24-1 | TGTGCCACCAGTGATGCATCCCCGGGATCCCCCAATGAGCAGTTCTTC | CATSDASPGSPNEQFF
TRBJ2-5 | . | TRBD2 | TRBV9 | TGTGCCAGCAGCCTCAACCTGCGGGAGTCCTCAGAGACCCAGTACTTC | CASSLNLRESSETQYF
TRBJ1-5 | . | . | TRBV6-2/TRBV6-3 | TGTGCCAGCAGTTACTCGGCTTACAATCAGCCCCAGCATTTT | CASSYSAYNQPQHF
TRBJ2-1 | . | TRBD2 | TRBV5-1 | TGCGCCAGCAGCTTGATGTTAGCGGGGGGCGCCTACAATGAGCAGTTCTTC | CASSLMLAGGAYNEQFF
TRBJ2-1 | . | . | TRBV7-2 | TGTGCCAGCAGCCCCGAGGCCTCCTTCTACAATGAGCAGTTCTTC | CASSPEASFYNEQFF
TRBJ1-1 | . | TRBD1 | TRBV19 | TGTGCCAGTAGCCCGGACAGGGGGAACACTGAAGCTTTCTTT | CASSPDRGNTEAFF
TRBJ2-1 | . | TRBD2 | TRBV6-2/TRBV6-3 | TGTGCCAGCAGTTACTCAGCTAGCGGGGGAAGAAATGAGCAGTTCTTC | CASSYSASGGRNEQFF
TRBJ1-2 | . | TRBD1 | TRBV7-9 | TGTGCCAGCAGCTACCCCAGGGGGGCACCGAACTATGGCTACACCTTC | CASSYPRGAPNYGYTF
TRBJ2-5 | . | . | TRBV19 | TGTGCCAGTCAAGGCGGGACAGCTATGGGCCAAGAGACCCAGTACTTC | CASQGGTAMGQETQYF
TRBJ2-5 | . | TRBD2 | TRBV6-6 | TGTGCCAGCAGTCCCGGAGGGGGAGCGGGGGGGCTAACGGAAGAGACCCAGTACTTC | CASSPGGGAGGLTEETQYF
TRBJ2-3 | . | . | TRBV5-1 | TGCGCCAGCAGCTTGTTTCCGGGATTCACAGATACGCAGTATTTT | CASSLFPGFTDTQYF
TRBJ2-3 | . | . | TRBV12-5 | TGTGCTAGTGGTTTGGGTCTTGGGGGGACAGATACGCAGTATTTT | CASGLGLGGTDTQYF
TRBJ2-2 | . | TRBD1 | TRBV9 | TGTGCCAGCAGTCCCGGGACAGTCAACACCGGGGAGCTGTTTTTT | CASSPGTVNTGELFF
TRBJ1-2 | . | . | TRBV10-2 | TGCGCCAGCAGACCAGTCTCTAACTATGGCTACACCTTC | CASRPVSNYGYTF
TRBJ2-5 | . | TRBD1 | TRBV7-3 | TGTGCCAGCAGCTTAAGAGACAGGGGGCTGGAAGAGACCCAGTACTTC | CASSLRDRGLEETQYF
TRBJ1-3 | few | . | TRBV11-3 | TGTGCCAGCAGCCCTGGGCAGGGGCCTGGAAACACCATATATTTT | CASSPGQGPGNTIYF
TRBJ2-7 | . | . | TRBV4-3 | TGCGCCAGCAGCCAAGCCACAGGGCCCTACGAGCAGTACTTC | CASSQATGPYEQYF
TRBJ2-6 | . | TRBD1 | TRBV18 | TGTGCCAGCTCCGTCCGAGGGACAGGGAGCTTAGGGGCCAACGTCCTGACTTTC | CASSVRGTGSLGANVLTF
TRBJ1-1 | . | . | TRBV11-2 | TGTGCCAGCAGCTTACGACAGATTAACACTGAAGCTTTCTTT | CASSLRQINTEAFF
TRBJ1-1 | . | . | TRBV7-6 | TGTGCCAGCAGCTTAGGCTTGGGTCGGGGGGCAAGGACTGAAGCTTTCTTT | CASSLGLGRGARTEAFF
TRBJ2-6 | . | . | TRBV27 | TGTGCCAGCAGAGGGGCGAACTCTGGGGCCAACGTCCTGACTTTC | CASRGANSGANVLTF